Given below is one TCR beta chain in context. Its antigen remains unknown. These data belong to a study of T cells in localized non-small cell lung cancer. Broader study findings: Adjacent lung held a median roughly 50 of the top 100 tumor clones. Peak T cell clonality was found in uninvolved adjacent lung, exceeding tumor.

The CDR3 has 15 amino acids. V was cut by 5 bases and J by 2 bases, with 12 bases left in between. CDR1 is MNHNS and CDR2 is SASEGT in the germline V gene. Sequencing was performed with immunoSEQ multiplex PCR; in TCRdb, only in-frame clones are kept and a portion is missing. The sample holds nearly 25,000 clones, about 92% seen once. The sequence was collected from a man aged 35 to 70 with stage III squamous cell lung carcinoma. The chain is built from TRBV6-1 and TRBJ2-2; no clear D gene. The specimen comprised peripheral blood, sampled before any cancer treatment. CDR3 DNA sequence: TGTGCCAGCAGTCCCCGCCAGGCTAACACCGGGGAGCTGTTTTTT. Translated, it gives CASSPRQANTGELFF.